This paragraph reports one TCR beta chain. Authors' data handling: Estimation of nucleated cell counts relied on the amplification of reference gene primers. Using immunoSEQ multiplex PCR, the repertoire was profiled, and TCRdb retains in-frame clones only, with some absent. The DNA gave D and trimming, while V, J and clone size come from that table. The profile shows fewer than 250,000 clones, over 80% of them singletons. This sample stems from a study of blood T cell repertoires in COVID-19. Germline-derived CDR1 and CDR2 are MGHRA and YSYEKL. The CDR3 has 17 residues. Trimming stripped 2 bases from V and 7 bases from J, with 20 bases between.

This receptor was obtained from a woman aged 25 to 39 who had been exposed to COVID-19. This chain connects TRBV4-1 to TRBJ1-4; D perhaps matches TRBD1 (6 bases). Sequencing was performed on PBMCs or T cells enriched from blood (not recorded which). CDR3 DNA sequence: TGCGCCAGCAGCCAAATCAACCTCATGGGGGCCGGTGAAAAACTGTTTTTT. Translating it yields CASSQINLMGAGEKLFF.